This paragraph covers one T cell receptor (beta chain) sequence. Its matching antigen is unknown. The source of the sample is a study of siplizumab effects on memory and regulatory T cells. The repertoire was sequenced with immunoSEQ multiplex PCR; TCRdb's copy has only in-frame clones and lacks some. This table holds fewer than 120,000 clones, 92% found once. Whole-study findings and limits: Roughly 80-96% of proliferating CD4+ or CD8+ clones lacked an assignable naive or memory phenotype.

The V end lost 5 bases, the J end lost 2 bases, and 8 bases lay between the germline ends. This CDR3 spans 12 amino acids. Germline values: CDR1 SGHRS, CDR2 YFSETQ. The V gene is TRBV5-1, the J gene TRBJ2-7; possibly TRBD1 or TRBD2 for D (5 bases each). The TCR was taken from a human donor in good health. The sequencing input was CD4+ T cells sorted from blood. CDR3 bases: TGCGCCAGCAGGGGGGAGCCCTACGAGCAGTACTTC. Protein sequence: CASRGEPYEQYF.